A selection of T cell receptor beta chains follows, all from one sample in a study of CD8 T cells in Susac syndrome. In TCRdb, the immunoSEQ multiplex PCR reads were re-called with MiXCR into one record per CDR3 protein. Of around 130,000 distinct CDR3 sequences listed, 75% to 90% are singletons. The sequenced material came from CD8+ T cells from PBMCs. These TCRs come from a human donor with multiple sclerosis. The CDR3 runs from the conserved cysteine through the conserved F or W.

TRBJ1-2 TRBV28 CASSSTVLENYGYTF
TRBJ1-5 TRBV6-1 CASSEEGTNQPQHF
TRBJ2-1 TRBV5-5 CASSLSDRDTYNEQFF
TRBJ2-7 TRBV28 CASSSTGTGAEQYF
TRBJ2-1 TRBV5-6 CASSLKTYSYNEQFF
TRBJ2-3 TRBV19 CASSIGQGATQYF
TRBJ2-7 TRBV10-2 CASSEGGFGYEQYF
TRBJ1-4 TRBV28 CALACVLTNEKLFF
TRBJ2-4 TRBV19 CASSPRLAKNIQYF
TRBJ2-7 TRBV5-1 CASSFSAYEQYF
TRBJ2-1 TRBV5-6 CASSLNGGSYNEQFF
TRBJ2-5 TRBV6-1 CASSWGGGPQYF
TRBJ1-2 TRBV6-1 CASRVLVGDYGYTF
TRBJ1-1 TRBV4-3 CASSQDWGRGSNTEAFF
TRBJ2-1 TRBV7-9 CASAPPHYNEQFF
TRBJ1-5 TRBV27 CASSLGGIDQPQHF
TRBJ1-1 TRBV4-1 CASSQVFTGEYTEAFF
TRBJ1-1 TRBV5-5 CASSPFLDSEAFF
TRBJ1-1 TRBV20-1 CSARIGTGETMNTEAFF
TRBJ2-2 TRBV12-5 CASVLVLTNTGELFF
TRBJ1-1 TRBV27 CASSLGRMNTEAFF
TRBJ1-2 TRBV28 CAISDGAYGYTF
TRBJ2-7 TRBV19 CASSPGNYEQYF
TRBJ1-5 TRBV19 CASSYSLTGLDQPQHF
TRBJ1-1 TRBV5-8 CASSLDMGGTEAFF
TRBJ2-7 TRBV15 CATSRGGSYEQYF
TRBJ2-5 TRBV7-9 CASSLGASGRIPQETQYF
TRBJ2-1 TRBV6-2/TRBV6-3 CASSYSRSNEQFF
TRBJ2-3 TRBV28 CASTRPGGTDTQYF
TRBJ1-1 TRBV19 CASKHGNTEAFF
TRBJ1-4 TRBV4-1 CASSQTQGEGEKLFF
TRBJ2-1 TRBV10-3 CAITTDREVSYNEQFF
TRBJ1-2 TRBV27 CASSLRINYGYTF
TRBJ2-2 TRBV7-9 CASSYQGQGAGELFF
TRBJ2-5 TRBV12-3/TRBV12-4 CASSLGPGSETQYF
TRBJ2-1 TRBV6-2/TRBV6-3 CASRSLNLTSGRREQFF
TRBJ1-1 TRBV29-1 CSVGGAPLNTEAFF
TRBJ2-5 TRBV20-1 CSAIYAGEILYQETQYF
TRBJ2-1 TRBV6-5 CASTGGGANDEQFF
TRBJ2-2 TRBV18 CASTADRGLVTGELFF
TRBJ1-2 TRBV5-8 CASSQTGAIRFNYGYTF
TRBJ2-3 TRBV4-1 CASSQEVGLAGARDTQYF
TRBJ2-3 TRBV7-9 CASGLAGERTDTQYF
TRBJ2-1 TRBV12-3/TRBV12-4 CASSSNAGKAEQFF
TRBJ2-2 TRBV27 CASSSTRSPPPNTGELFF
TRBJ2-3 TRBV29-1 CSVGLAGLTDTQYF
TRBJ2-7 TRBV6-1 CASGTVTLYEQYF
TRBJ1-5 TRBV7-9 CASSLGEGVLDNQPQHF